Shown below are 25 T cell receptor beta chains from a single sample sequenced in a study of T cell responses to AZD1222 COVID-19 vaccine. The protocol was immunoSEQ multiplex PCR, while the TCRdb copy is restricted to in-frame clones and leaves out a portion. The table includes about 98,000 clones, roughly nine tenths detected once. The sample was peripheral blood, taken on day 0 of AZD1222 vaccination. These TCRs come from an adult in good health.

The chain couples TRBV7-9 to TRBJ2-7; D ambiguous. Trimming left V 6 bases short and J 0 bases short, with 9 bases between. Per the germline V gene, CDR1 is SEHNR and CDR2 is FQNEAQ (reference sequence). The CDR3 loop spans 13 amino acids. CDR3 DNA: TGTGCCAGCAGTTCCAGTGCCTCCTACGAGCAGTACTTC. Translation gives CASSSSASYEQYF.

CDR3 coding DNA: TGTGCCAGTAGTATAGATGGCCGGGCAGGCGGGCGCCCCTCCTACGAGCAGTACTTC. Its protein is CASSIDGRAGGRPSYEQYF. This sequence joins TRBV19 and TRBJ2-7; tentatively, D is TRBD2 (5 bases). Germline V gene sequence: CDR1 LNHDA, CDR2 SQIVND (reference sequence). V was pared by 0 bases and J by 0 bases, with 21 bases between. The CDR3 totals 19 residues.

This chain uses TRBV7-3 with TRBJ2-1, with D possibly matching TRBD2 (6 bases). This CDR3 comprises 13 residues. Between the trimmed V and J ends, which lost 0 bases and 7 bases, there was a span of 7 bases. Germline V gene data show CDR1 as SGHTA and CDR2 as FQGTGA. The CDR3 is CASSLTGGNEQFF. The DNA for the CDR3 is TGTGCCAGCAGCTTAACCGGGGGAAATGAGCAGTTCTTC.

This chain uses TRBV9 with TRBJ2-2; D is uncertain. Germline V gives CDR1 SGDLS, CDR2 YYNGEE. Between the trimmed V and J ends, which lost 0 bases and 1 base, there was a span of 13 bases. CDR3 length: 17 residues. The CDR3 DNA sequence: TGTGCCAGCAGCGTAGAATGGGGATCCATGAACACCGGGGAGCTGTTTTTT. It specifies CASSVEWGSMNTGELFF.

The J gene is TRBJ2-7, the V gene TRBV2; 7 positions match TRBD2. After removal of 10 bases from V and 4 bases from J, the junction contained 13 bases not matched to a gene. Germline V gene data show CDR1 as SNHLY and CDR2 as FYNNEI. The CDR3 extends over 14 amino acids. CDR3 region: CATSGETALYEQYF. In DNA, the CDR3 is TGTGCCACCAGCGGGGAAACCGCATTATACGAGCAGTACTTC.

Only a few counts were recorded for this clone. The CDR3 region is CATSDPNYGYTF. DNA for the CDR3: TGTGCCACCAGTGATCCCAACTATGGCTACACCTTC. The chain recombines TRBV24-1 with TRBJ1-2, with unresolved D. There are 12 residues in the CDR3. Per the germline V gene, CDR1 is KGHDR and CDR2 is SFDVKD. V gave up 3 bases and J gave up 2 bases, with 3 bases separating them.

The chain couples TRBV9 to TRBJ2-1; TRBD1 matches 8 bases. The CDR3 covers 16 residues. Trimming removed 0 bases from V and 7 bases from J; junction bases left unmatched: 9. Germline lookup yields CDR1 SGDLS and CDR2 YYNGEE. CDR3 nucleotides: TGTGCCAGCAGCGTAGCTCCGGACAGGGCCGGGAATGAGCAGTTCTTC. Translating it yields CASSVAPDRAGNEQFF.

The chain uses TRBV28 and TRBJ2-5, with D uncertain. The CDR3 is 13 residues long. With 6 bases removed from V and 1 base from J, the gap between germline ends came to 9 bases. The germline V gene has CDR1 MDHEN and CDR2 SYDVKM. In nucleotides, the CDR3 is TGTGCCAGCAGGCTCCAGGTCCAAGAGACCCAGTACTTC. It encodes CASRLQVQETQYF.

The table lists this clone with a few counts. The chain recombines TRBV6-5 with TRBJ1-1; TRBD1 is a possible D gene (6 bases). This CDR3 has 14 residues. Trimming pared 4 bases from V and 2 bases from J, leaving 11 bases between. Germline V gene data show CDR1 as MNHEY and CDR2 as SVGAGI. The DNA for the CDR3 is TGTGCCAGCAGTTCATTAGGGGGAAACACTGAAGCTTTCTTT. It encodes CASSSLGGNTEAFF.

The V gene is TRBV6-5, the J gene TRBJ1-4; D gene uncertain. The germline V gene encodes CDR1 MNHEY and CDR2 SVGAGI. With 6 bases removed from V and 5 bases from J, the gap between germline ends came to 10 bases. The CDR3 runs 13 residues. The CDR3 is CASRQTLNEKLFF. As DNA, the CDR3 is TGTGCCAGCAGGCAGACCCTGAATGAAAAACTGTTTTTT.

This clone was observed once. CDR3 amino acids: CASTPGQGVEKLFF. CDR3 sequence (DNA): TGTGCCAGCACCCCCGGACAGGGGGTTGAAAAACTGTTTTTT. V is TRBV7-9 and J is TRBJ1-4; 10 positions agree with TRBD1. Trimming cost V 7 bases and J 7 bases; bases outside gene matches: 6. Germline loops: CDR1 SEHNR, CDR2 FQNEAQ (reference sequence). This CDR3 spans 14 amino acids.

The CDR3 coding sequence is TGTGCCAGCAGCGGGACTAGTCTGGGCTTTTTCAATGAGCAGTTCTTC. It codes for CASSGTSLGFFNEQFF. V gene TRBV7-9 combines with J gene TRBJ2-1; TRBD2 matches at 8 bases. This CDR3 is 16 amino acids long. CDR1 is SEHNR and CDR2 is FQNEAQ in the germline V gene (reference sequence). V gave up 5 bases and J gave up 6 bases; unmatched junction bases: 12.

The chain links TRBV5-1 to TRBJ2-1; 8 nucleotides match TRBD1. The CDR3 runs to 15 residues. Germline V gene data show CDR1 as SGHRS and CDR2 as YFSETQ. V lost 4 bases and J lost 1; bases outside the gene matches: 4. The CDR3 sequence: CASSPRQGSYNEQFF. The CDR3 coding sequence is TGCGCCAGCAGCCCCCGACAGGGGTCCTACAATGAGCAGTTCTTC.

CDR3 amino acids: CASSDSGGGAGDTQYF. DNA for the CDR3: TGTGCCAGCAGTGACTCTGGTGGGGGGGCAGGAGATACGCAGTATTTT. The chain uses TRBV6-4 and TRBJ2-3; weak D call: TRBD2 (7 bases). V was pared by 0 bases and J by 5 bases, with 15 bases between. The CDR3 consists of 16 residues. Germline CDR1 MRHNA, CDR2 SNTAGT.

The rearrangement joins TRBV9 to TRBJ2-2, with unresolved D. The CDR3 length is 13 residues. Germline lookup yields CDR1 SGDLS and CDR2 YYNGEE. The V end lost 1 base, the J end lost 3 bases, and 4 bases lay between the germline ends. CDR3 sequence (DNA): TGTGCCAGCAGCGTATTACACACCGGGGAGCTGTTTTTT. As protein: CASSVLHTGELFF.

The rearrangement joins TRBV21-1 to TRBJ2-1; TRBD1 was called by the table and not checked on the DNA. TRBV21-1 has pseudogene status. The CDR3 runs to 16 residues. The CDR3 nucleotides are TGTGCCAGCAGCAAGCGCCCTTTTGACAGGGTCCATGAGCAGTTCTTC. Protein: CASSKRPFDRVHEQFF.

The gene calls are TRBV3-1 (or the pseudogene TRBV3-2) and TRBJ1-2; D unclear. Trimming stripped 2 bases from V and 3 bases from J, with 7 bases between. Per the germline V gene, CDR1 is LGHDT and CDR2 is YNNKEL (reference sequence). The length of the CDR3 is 13 residues. The CDR3 DNA sequence: TGTGCCAGCAGCCAACGGGGAGACTATGGCTACACCTTC. Translation gives CASSQRGDYGYTF.

The chain couples TRBV6-5 to TRBJ1-6; D uncertain. The CDR3 is 13 residues long. Germline V gives CDR1 MNHEY, CDR2 SVGAGI. V lost 0 bases to trimming and J lost 9 bases, with 6 bases between them. CDR3 residues: CASSYSVGSPLHF. The CDR3 coding sequence is TGTGCCAGCAGTTACTCGGTGGGTTCACCCCTCCACTTT.

The chain recombines TRBV20-1 with TRBJ1-1; D is unresolved. V was clipped by 3 bases and J by 1 base, with 6 bases between them. CDR3 length: 12 amino acids. The V gene's germline CDR1 is DFQATT and CDR2 SNEGSKA (reference sequence). CDR3 coding DNA: TGCAGTGCTAGTTCACCGAACACTGAAGCTTTCTTT. Its protein is CSASSPNTEAFF.

The chain is built from TRBV6-5 and TRBJ2-7; unclear D gene. V was clipped by 5 bases and J by 9 bases, with 11 bases between them. Germline CDR1 and CDR2: MNHEY and SVGAGI. This CDR3 comprises 11 residues. DNA of the CDR3: TGTGCCAGCAGTCCCCCCTTTCCGCAGTACTTC. Encoded protein: CASSPPFPQYF.

This rearrangement joins TRBV2 to TRBJ2-7, with TRBD1 identical over 7 bases. In germline, CDR1 is SNHLY, CDR2 FYNNEI. The V and J ends lost 4 bases and 3 bases, in that order; junction bases with no gene match: 0. The CDR3 consists of 12 residues. The CDR3 is CASSGDSYEQYF. DNA for the CDR3: TGTGCCAGCAGTGGGGACAGCTACGAGCAGTACTTC.

V and J are TRBV4-1 and TRBJ1-2, with 11 bases fitting TRBD1. V lost 1 base, J lost 0 bases, and 7 bases stayed unmatched. Germline V lookup: CDR1 MGHRA, CDR2 YSYEKL. The CDR3 consists of 18 residues. CDR3 in DNA: TGCGCCAGCAGCCAAGTGAGGACAGGGGGCCCACCTAACTATGGCTACACCTTC. As protein: CASSQVRTGGPPNYGYTF.

V and J are TRBV6-6 and TRBJ2-3; TRBD2 matches at 7 bases. The CDR3 has 14 amino acids. Germline lookup yields CDR1 MNHNY and CDR2 SVGAGI (reference sequence). J lost 1 base, V lost 6 bases, and 4 bases had no gene match. CDR3 region: CASSQTSGTDTQYF. The CDR3 region has the DNA TGTGCCAGCAGCCAAACTAGCGGCACAGATACGCAGTATTTT.

The chain uses TRBV19 and TRBJ2-7, with 9 bases lining up with TRBD1. Germline V gene data show CDR1 as LNHDA and CDR2 as SQIVND (reference sequence). V lost 5 bases, J lost 1 base, and 9 bases stayed unmatched. The CDR3 length is 16 residues. CDR3 nucleotides: TGTGCCAGTAGTCTCCAGGACAGGGGAATTTCCTACGAGCAGTACTTC. Amino acids: CASSLQDRGISYEQYF.

This clone was counted once. The CDR3 protein is CASGLVQPGTGRGEQFF. In nucleotides, the CDR3 is TGTGCTAGTGGTTTGGTACAGCCAGGGACAGGGCGGGGTGAGCAGTTCTTC. The V call is TRBV12-5, the J call TRBJ2-1; 9 bases are a match to TRBD1. The CDR3 has 17 amino acids. Germline CDR1 LGHNT, CDR2 FRNRAP. The V gene end was trimmed by 0 bases and the J gene end by 9 bases; junction bases not matched to a gene: 12.